A single sample is the source of the 9 T cell receptor beta chains below, sequenced in a study of blood T cell repertoires in COVID-19. Method: immunoSEQ multiplex PCR; TCRdb's copy keeps in-frame clones and lacks some. This table has 200,000 to 250,000 clones, roughly 89% appearing once. Sequenced sample: PBMCs or T cells enriched from blood (not recorded which). These receptors originate from a man between 25 and 39 years old who had been exposed to COVID-19.

This chain connects TRBV10-3 to TRBJ1-4; no definite D call. This CDR3 comprises 14 residues. Trimming shortened V by 4 bases and J by 0 bases, and 6 bases separated the two germline ends. In germline, CDR1 is ENHRY, CDR2 SYGVKD. The CDR3 DNA reads TGTGCCATCAGTGGGGGAGCAACTAATGAAAAACTGTTTTTT. Amino acids: CAISGGATNEKLFF.

The chain employs TRBV30 and TRBJ2-5; weak D call: TRBD1 (6 bases). V was pared by 2 bases and J by 7 bases, with 8 bases between. The CDR3 contains 11 residues. The germline V gene has CDR1 GTSNPN and CDR2 SVGIG (reference sequence). The CDR3 reads CAWSRGGTQYF. Written as DNA, the CDR3 is TGTGCCTGGAGTCGAGGGGGGACCCAGTACTTC.

The chain couples TRBV2 to TRBJ2-3; D perhaps matches TRBD2 (7 bases). The V gene lost 8 bases and the J gene lost 1 base, with 13 bases spanning the gap. Germline-derived CDR1 and CDR2 are SNHLY and FYNNEI. The CDR3 consists of 14 residues. DNA of the CDR3: TGTGCCAGCCTGGCGGGGGCCGGCACAGATACGCAGTATTTT. Translated: CASLAGAGTDTQYF.

The chain joins TRBV30 to TRBJ1-1; TRBD1 matches 12 bases. Trimming cost V 1 base and J 13 bases; bases outside gene matches: 10. This CDR3 is built from 14 residues. Germline CDR1 is GTSNPN and CDR2 is SVGIG (reference sequence). The CDR3 nucleotides read TGTGCCTGGAGTGAAGGGACAGGGGGCAACGGGATTTTCTTT. The encoded protein is CAWSEGTGGNGIFF.

This chain connects TRBV19 to TRBJ1-6; TRBD1 aligns across 11 bases. The CDR3 runs 13 residues. V dropped 9 bases and J dropped 9; count of bases not matched to a gene: 4. The V gene's germline CDR1 is LNHDA and CDR2 SQIVND (reference sequence). Written as DNA, the CDR3 is TGTGCCAGCCAGGACAGGGGGCTTTCACCCCTCCACTTT. The encoded protein is CASQDRGLSPLHF.

The chain recombines TRBV25-1 with TRBJ1-2; no clear D. Germline lookup yields CDR1 MGHDK and CDR2 SYGVNS. The V and J ends lost 4 bases and 4 bases respectively, with 7 bases between them. CDR3 size: 12 residues. CDR3 in DNA: TGTGCCAGCAGTGGAGATGTCTATGGCTACACCTTC. This sequence encodes CASSGDVYGYTF.

This clone was counted between two and nine times. The chain carries TRBV12-3 or TRBV12-4 and TRBJ1-1, with D unresolved. V gave up 9 bases and J gave up 7 bases, with 12 bases separating them. The CDR3 length is 11 residues. This CDR3 is CASTRADEAFF. The CDR3 DNA sequence: TGTGCCAGTACGCGGGCGGATGAAGCTTTCTTT.

V is TRBV5-1 and J is TRBJ2-5; 9 bases agree with TRBD2. With 4 bases clipped from V and 5 bases from J, the junction kept 3 bases outside the gene matches. CDR1 is SGHRS, CDR2 YFSETQ, per germline. The CDR3 loop spans 13 amino acids. CDR3 DNA: TGCGCCAGCAGCCTAGGACTAGCGGAGACCCAGTACTTC. Translated, it gives CASSLGLAETQYF. Looking up the rest from reference TRBV5-1 and TRBJ2-5 gives the full variable domain: KAGVTQTPRYLIKTRGQQVTLSCSPISGHRSVSWYQQTPGQGLQFLFEYFSETQRNKGNFPGRFSGRQFSNSRSEMNVSTLELGDSALYLCASSLGLAETQYFGPGTRLLVL.

The chain uses TRBV11-2 and TRBJ1-1; D unclear. Germline CDR1 reads SGHAT; CDR2 reads FQNNGV. This CDR3 contains 16 residues. V was trimmed by 5 bases and J by 4 bases, leaving 20 bases between them. The CDR3 bases are TGTGCCAGCAGCCACGTTTCGACGGGGTACGGCACTGAAGCTTTCTTT. Residues: CASSHVSTGYGTEAFF.